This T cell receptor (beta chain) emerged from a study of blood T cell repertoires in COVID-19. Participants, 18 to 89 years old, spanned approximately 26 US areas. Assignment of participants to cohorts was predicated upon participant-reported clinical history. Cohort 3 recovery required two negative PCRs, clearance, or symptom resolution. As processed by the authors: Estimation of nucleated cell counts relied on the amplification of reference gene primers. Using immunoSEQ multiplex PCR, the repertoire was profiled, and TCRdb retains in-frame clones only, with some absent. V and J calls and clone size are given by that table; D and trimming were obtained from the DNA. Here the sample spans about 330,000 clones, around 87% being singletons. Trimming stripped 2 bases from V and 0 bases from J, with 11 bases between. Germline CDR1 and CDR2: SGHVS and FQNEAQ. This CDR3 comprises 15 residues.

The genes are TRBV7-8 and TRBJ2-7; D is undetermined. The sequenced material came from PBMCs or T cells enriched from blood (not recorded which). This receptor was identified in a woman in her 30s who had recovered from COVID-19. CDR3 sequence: CASSLFEANSYEQYF. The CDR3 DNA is TGTGCCAGCAGCTTATTCGAAGCGAACTCCTACGAGCAGTACTTC.